This TCR beta chain was sequenced for a study of T cells in Graves' hyperthyroidism and ophthalmopathy. Researchers amplified the TCR beta CDR3 regions from RNA transcripts. The HTBI set primed first-round TCR CDR3 RT-PCR. From the multiplex PCR reads, TCRdb called clonotypes with MiXCR, one entry per CDR3 protein. The table records about half a million distinct CDR3 sequences, around 20% of them present only once. Lactation, pregnancy, other autoimmune disease or uncontrolled infection led to exclusion of patients. This clonotype showed up many times. Its target is not known. The V gene's germline CDR1 is MNHNS and CDR2 SASEGT. The length of the CDR3 is 14 residues. V lost 8 bases and J lost 2, with 12 bases in between. Broader study findings: Ophthalmopathy prediction by the model preceded onset by a median about 6 months.

Sequencing input: blood. V usage is TRBV6-1 and J usage is TRBJ2-2; D possibly corresponds to TRBD1 (6 bases). This TCR derives from a man aged 35 to 55 with Graves' ophthalmopathy. The CDR3 protein is CASGLGGNTGELFF. The CDR3 bases are TGTGCCAGCGGCTTAGGGGGAAACACCGGGGAGCTGTTTTTT.